This T cell receptor (beta chain) was sequenced for a study of response to subunit inactivated influenza vaccine (dated by TCRdb to the late 2010s). Some background on the complete study: To follow how T cells responded to a trivalent subunit inactivated influenza vaccine, the researchers relied on deep quantitative profiling of the T cell receptor repertoire.

This clonotype has only a few counts. The specificity of this receptor is unknown. Base qualities are not at hand, and no much larger clone is one base apart. To prepare the library, RT-PCR was applied. The instrument given in TCRdb is Illumina HiSeq 2500. The public reads were reanalyzed by TCRdb: fastp trimming at Q25, MiXCR alignment, in-frame beta chains only. CDR3 protein sequences are deduplicated, and each keeps its most common genes and DNA. The sample includes just under 550,000 distinct CDR3 sequences, with around 21% observed a single time. Around 2.8% of the sample is in the top ten clones. General conclusions and limits of the study: The authors proposed that each seasonal influenza vaccination may bring in only a limited number of new T cells.

CDR3 length: 14 amino acids, cysteine to phenylalanine. CDR3 DNA is the only sequence kept; it has 42 bases, read in frame from the first base. V loses 1 base, J loses 5 bases, and the germline ends lie 10 bases apart. CDR1 SGHTA and CDR2 FQGNSA were looked up in the germline V gene. These data were also filed under a second study, of T cells expressing NK-cell markers. Taken from the second paper: TCR beta cDNA libraries were made by 5'RACE template switching that added a universal primer site and unique molecular identifiers. In sorted CD3+CD56+NKG2C+, CD3+CD56+NKG2C- and CD3+CD56-NKG2C+ T-cell subsets from 7 or 8 donors, TCR beta-chain repertoires were profiled. Of the eight sequenced donors, seven were found to be HCMV-seropositive and one was found to be HCMV-seronegative. To restrict sorting to alphabetaTCR-expressing T cells, an anti-gammadeltaTCR antibody was added in several experiments. In over five donors, the dominant CD3+CD56+NKG2C+ clonotypes were found to rank among the top 10 CD8+ clonotypes and to make up roughly 1.0-7.5% of CD8+ T cells. Those dominant clonotypes were again the most abundant among CD3+CD56-NKG2C+ cells in a handful of donors, at about 25-60.1%. It remained unclear whether the expanded NKG2C-expressing T cell clones were specific for HCMV antigens. Randomly selected healthy volunteers, three men and five women, were used as the eight sequenced donors. HCMV serostatus was determined by detecting HCMV-specific IgG in serum with a commercial ELISA kit. Ficoll density gradient centrifugation was used to isolate peripheral blood mononuclear cells from blood. Magnetic immunoseparation with Miltenyi isolation kits was used to isolate CD4+ and CD8+ T cells from PBMC. cDNA synthesis was primed from the TCR beta constant segment and was followed by two successive PCR amplification steps. Illumina HiSeq 2000/2500, MiSeq or NextSeq was used to sequence libraries as 2 x 150 bp reads. Reads were demultiplexed and grouped by UMI with MIGEC, and clonotypes were assembled and quantified with MiTCR. Only TCR cDNA sequences supported by at least two reads were kept to exclude erroneous sequences. Downstream repertoire analysis used the tcR package, and clonotypes were matched across fractions by CDR3 nucleotide sequence plus V segment. VDJmatch was used to annotate antigen specificity against VDJdb, with one amino acid substitution allowed in CDR3.

This TCR came from a man aged 50 to 59 who received an inactivated influenza vaccine. Donor details come from another sample of the same person, matched by shared clones. Sample: CD4+ T cells sorted from PBMCs, taken 12 days after vaccination. The chain couples TRBV7-2 to TRBJ2-3, with TRBD2 as a weak D call on 6 bases. The base sequence is TGTGCCAGCAGCTTAGAACTAGCCGTAGATACGCAGTATTTT. Its amino acids are CASSLELAVDTQYF.